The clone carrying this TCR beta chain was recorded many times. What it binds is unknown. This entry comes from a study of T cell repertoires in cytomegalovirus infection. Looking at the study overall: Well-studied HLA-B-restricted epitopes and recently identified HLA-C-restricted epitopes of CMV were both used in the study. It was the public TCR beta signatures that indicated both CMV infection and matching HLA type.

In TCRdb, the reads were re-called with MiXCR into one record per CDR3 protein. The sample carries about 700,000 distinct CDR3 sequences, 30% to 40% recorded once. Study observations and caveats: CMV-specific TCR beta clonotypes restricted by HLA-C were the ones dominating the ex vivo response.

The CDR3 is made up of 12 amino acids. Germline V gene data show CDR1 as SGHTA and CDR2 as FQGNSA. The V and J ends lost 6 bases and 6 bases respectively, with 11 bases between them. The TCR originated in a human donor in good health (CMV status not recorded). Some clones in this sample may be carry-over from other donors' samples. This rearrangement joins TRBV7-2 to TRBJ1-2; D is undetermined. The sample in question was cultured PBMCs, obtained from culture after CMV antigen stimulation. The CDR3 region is CASRGDGDGYTF. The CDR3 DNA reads TGTGCCAGCAGAGGTGACGGGGATGGCTACACCTTC.